The 13 T cell receptor beta chains below come from one sample, sequenced in a study of T cell responses to AZD1222 COVID-19 vaccine. Sequencing was performed with immunoSEQ multiplex PCR; in TCRdb, only in-frame clones are kept and a portion is missing. The sample lists 150,000 or so clones, approximately 94% seen once, with just over 5% in the top ten. Source: peripheral blood, taken 28 days after the second AZD1222 dose. The receptors shown here come from an adult who received the AZD1222 COVID-19 vaccine.

The chain combines TRBV29-1 with TRBJ2-7; TRBD2 matches at 11 bases. V lost 6 bases, J lost 1 base, and 8 bases stayed unmatched. Germline values: CDR1 SQVTM, CDR2 ANQGSEA. The CDR3 runs 15 residues. The DNA of the CDR3 is TGCAGCGTCTTTTTTTTAGCGGGAGGGTCCTACGAGCAGTACTTC. Protein: CSVFFLAGGSYEQYF.

The chain combines TRBV27 with TRBJ1-2, with 8 bases identical to TRBD1. There are 14 residues in the CDR3. Trimming took 5 bases from V and 4 from J; bases not matched to a gene: 6. Germline V gene data show CDR1 as MNHEY and CDR2 as SMNVEV (reference sequence). In DNA form, the CDR3 reads TGTGCCAGCAGTAGGACAGGGACGGTCTATGGCTACACCTTC. This encodes CASSRTGTVYGYTF.

In this sample, this clone turned up once. The genes are TRBV4-2 and TRBJ1-5; 8 bases are shared with TRBD1. V lost 4 bases, J lost 1 base, and 6 bases stayed unmatched. The CDR3 spans 16 residues. CDR1 and CDR2 from the germline V gene are LGHNA and YNFKEQ. The chain's CDR3 is CASSPEDRVSNQPQHF. The CDR3 nucleotides are TGTGCCAGCAGCCCTGAGGACAGGGTGAGCAATCAGCCCCAGCATTTT.

The gene calls are TRBV30 and TRBJ1-1, with 9 bases fitting TRBD1. J was trimmed by 0 bases and V by 8 bases; bases with no gene match: 4. This CDR3 has 13 amino acids. Germline V gene sequence: CDR1 GTSNPN, CDR2 SVGIG (reference sequence). CDR3 amino acids: CAGTGGLNTEAFF. The CDR3 nucleotides read TGTGCCGGTACAGGGGGCTTGAACACTGAAGCTTTCTTT. The variable domain in full, completed from reference TRBV30 and TRBJ1-1, reads SQTIHQWPATLVQPVGSPLSLECTVEGTSNPNLYWYRQAAGRGLQLLFYSVGIGQISSEVPQNLSASRPQDRQFILSSKKLLLSDSGFYLCAGTGGLNTEAFFGQGTRLTVV.

V usage is TRBV7-2 and J usage is TRBJ1-2; no clear D. Trimming stripped 0 bases from V and 2 bases from J, with 16 bases between. Germline V gene lookup returns CDR1 SGHTA and CDR2 FQGNSA. This CDR3 contains 17 residues. The DNA of the CDR3 is TGTGCCAGCAGCTTAGCTCTGTTGCGGGGAGAGAACTATGGCTACACCTTC. Protein: CASSLALLRGENYGYTF.

V is TRBV20-1 and J is TRBJ2-5, with D unresolved. V was pared by 0 bases and J by 4 bases, with 0 bases between. CDR3 length: 10 residues. Germline values: CDR1 DFQATT, CDR2 SNEGSKA (reference sequence). The CDR3 loop is CSAREETQYF. CDR3 in DNA: TGCAGTGCTAGAGAAGAGACCCAGTACTTC.

This chain joins TRBV4-1 and TRBJ1-1; D is ambiguous. Trimming pared 8 bases from V and 4 bases from J, leaving 17 bases between. The CDR3 spans 14 residues. Looked up from germline, CDR1 is MGHRA and CDR2 is YSYEKL. CDR3 sequence reads: CASSAESWGTEAFF. The CDR3 bases are TGCGCCAGCTCTGCGGAATCTTGGGGCACTGAAGCTTTCTTT.

The chain is built from TRBV5-1 and TRBJ2-2; perhaps TRBD1 as D (5 bases). The V gene's germline CDR1 is SGHRS and CDR2 YFSETQ. V was cut by 4 bases and J by 5 bases, with 15 bases left in between. This CDR3 is built from 15 residues. The CDR3 bases are TGCGCCAGCAGCACCGCAAGGGGCCAGACCGGGGAGCTGTTTTTT. It encodes CASSTARGQTGELFF.

The chain recombines TRBV11-2 with TRBJ2-7; 13 nucleotides align to TRBD2. V gave up 7 bases and J gave up 4 bases; unmatched junction bases: 7. The CDR3 loop spans 15 amino acids. Germline V gene lookup returns CDR1 SGHAT and CDR2 FQNNGV. CDR3 region: CASTDGLAGVYEQYF. The CDR3 DNA reads as TGTGCCAGCACCGATGGACTAGCGGGAGTATACGAGCAGTACTTC.

This chain joins TRBV28 and TRBJ2-3, with 9 bases matching TRBD2. The CDR3 spans 16 residues. The J segment lost 6 bases and the V segment lost 5 bases, leaving 12 bases of the junction unmatched. Germline CDR1 is MDHEN and CDR2 is SYDVKM. For the CDR3, the DNA is TGTGCCAGCAGTCCCGTAGCGGGAGCCGAGAAGGATACGCAGTATTTT. Translation: CASSPVAGAEKDTQYF.

V and J are TRBV5-5 and TRBJ1-2; D unclear. Germline loops: CDR1 SGHKS, CDR2 YYEKEE (reference sequence). This CDR3 spans 15 amino acids. The V and J ends lost 4 bases and 0 bases respectively, with 13 bases between them. The DNA for the CDR3 is TGTGCCAGCAGCCTGCAACCCCACCCTAACTATGGCTACACCTTC. Translating it yields CASSLQPHPNYGYTF.

The gene calls are TRBV19 and TRBJ2-2, with 7 positions matching TRBD2. Germline assignment: CDR1 LNHDA and CDR2 SQIVND (reference sequence). There are 15 residues in the CDR3. J was trimmed by 6 bases and V by 5 bases; bases with no gene match: 9. The CDR3 region has the DNA TGTGCCAGTAGTCCGGGACTACAGCCTCCCGGGGAGCTGTTTTTT. Translated, it gives CASSPGLQPPGELFF.

The chain links TRBV19 to TRBJ2-3; TRBD2 matches at 11 bases. The CDR3 totals 15 residues. V trimming: 5 bases; J trimming: 2 bases; junction bases outside the gene matches: 3. Looked up from germline, CDR1 is LNHDA and CDR2 is SQIVND (reference sequence). Here the CDR3 DNA reads TGTGCCAGTAGTCAGACTAGCGGGATCACAGATACGCAGTATTTT. Amino acids: CASSQTSGITDTQYF.